The 11 T cell receptor beta chains below were found in one sample sequenced in a study of post-analysis software for immune sequencing data. Researchers reported that TCR beta cDNA libraries carried unique molecular identifiers. In TCRdb, the PCR reads were re-called with MiXCR into one record per CDR3 protein. Of around 440,000 distinct CDR3 sequences in the sample, around 40% were seen once. Study findings and constraints: Patients carried 4 or 5 TRBV segments more frequently than controls did, and TRBV5-6, TRBV5-1 and TRBV20-1 were among them.

These receptors' antigens are unknown. Material: blood. These receptors came from a girl between 10 and 17 years old with multiple sclerosis.

The chain combines TRBV20-1 with TRBJ1-4, with D hard to call. CDR3 size: 13 residues. The V end was cut by 5 bases, the J end by 6 bases, with 13 bases between. Germline CDR1 is DFQATT and CDR2 is SNEGSKA (reference sequence). The CDR3 nucleotides read TGCAGTGCTCCGGGTTGGGGAGATGAAAAACTGTTTTTT. Amino acids: CSAPGWGDEKLFF.

A few counts support this clonotype. The J gene is TRBJ1-2, the V gene TRBV4-1; D uncertain. CDR3 length: 15 amino acids. V gave up 3 bases and J gave up 1 base, with 12 bases separating them. CDR1 MGHRA and CDR2 YSYEKL come from the germline V gene. This CDR3 is CASSHTTENNYGYTF. Here the CDR3 DNA reads TGCGCCAGCAGCCACACCACAGAGAATAACTATGGCTACACCTTC.

This chain joins TRBV20-1 and TRBJ2-1; TRBD1 matches 9 bases. Per germline, CDR1 DFQATT and CDR2 SNEGSKA (reference sequence). The CDR3 is 18 residues long. The V segment lost 5 bases and the J segment 4 bases; nucleotides outside the gene matches: 18. The DNA of the CDR3 is TGCAGTGCTTCTGGTGCTTATGGGGTCGGGACAGGGTACAATGAGCAGTTCTTC. Translation gives CSASGAYGVGTGYNEQFF.

This clonotype has just a few counts. The V and J genes are TRBV9 and TRBJ1-2; D is perhaps TRBD1 (5 bases). The CDR3 is 14 residues long. Germline assignment: CDR1 SGDLS and CDR2 YYNGEE. V lost 8 bases to trimming and J lost 3 bases, with 17 bases between them. CDR3 DNA: TGTGCCAGTTCGGTGGGGGGACTGGACTATGGCTACACCTTC. It encodes CASSVGGLDYGYTF.

A note on this clonotype: Likely a read error: the CDR3 ends without its conserved phenylalanine or tryptophan. The chain recombines TRBV6-6 with TRBJ2-6; 7 bases fit TRBD1. Per the germline V gene, CDR1 is MNHNY and CDR2 is SVGAGI (reference sequence). After removal of 4 bases from V and 4 bases from J, the junction contained 4 bases not matched to a gene. The CDR3 consists of 15 residues. CDR3 in DNA: TGTGCCAGCAGTTTGACAGGGCTAGGGGCCAACGTCCTGACTTGC. Protein product: CASSLTGLGANVLTC.

This clonotype was seen a handful of times. This sequence joins TRBV20-1 and TRBJ2-1; D perhaps matches TRBD2 (5 bases). Germline V lookup: CDR1 DFQATT, CDR2 SNEGSKA (reference sequence). Trimming removed 2 bases at V and 7 bases at J, with 15 bases between. The CDR3 sequence is 14 residues long. The chain's CDR3 is CSARTPTSANEQFF. CDR3 nucleotide sequence: TGCAGTGCTAGAACCCCTACTAGTGCTAATGAGCAGTTCTTC.

This clonotype was recorded once. The V call is TRBV20-1, the J call TRBJ2-7; D uncertain. The length of the CDR3 is 15 residues. V was trimmed by 2 bases and J by 0 bases, leaving 14 bases between them. Germline-derived CDR1 and CDR2 are DFQATT and SNEGSKA (reference sequence). The CDR3 here is CSARRPGLSSYEQYF. The CDR3 DNA is TGCAGTGCTAGAAGACCGGGTCTGAGCTCCTACGAGCAGTACTTC.

This chain connects TRBV28 to TRBJ2-1, with 7 bases aligning to TRBD2. The CDR3 loop spans 16 amino acids. With 5 bases clipped from V and 4 bases from J, the junction kept 11 bases outside the gene matches. Germline V lookup: CDR1 MDHEN, CDR2 SYDVKM. CDR3 amino acids: CASSAARRGLYNEQFF. The DNA of the CDR3 is TGTGCCAGCAGTGCGGCCCGGCGGGGACTATACAATGAGCAGTTCTTC.

A word on this clonotype: A much larger clone is a single base away; this may be a read error. This chain connects TRBV7-2 to TRBJ2-7, with 9 bases aligning to TRBD2. The CDR3 is 15 residues long. Germline lookup yields CDR1 SGHTA and CDR2 FQGNSA. The V gene end was trimmed by 4 bases and the J gene end by 7 bases; junction bases not matched to a gene: 11. The CDR3 bases are TGTGCCAGCAGCTCCCTAGCGGGACCATACAATGAGCAGTACTTC. Its protein is CASSSLAGPYNEQYF.

For this clonotype: An end of the junction does not agree with germline; a read error may underlie this. The V call is TRBV7-7, the J call TRBJ2-5; TRBD2 agrees at 8 bases. The CDR3 consists of 14 residues. Looked up from germline, CDR1 is SSHAT and CDR2 is FNYEAQ (reference sequence). DNA of the CDR3: TGTGCTAGCAGCCGGACTAGCTCCCAAGAGACCCAGTACTTC. This sequence encodes CASSRTSSQETQYF. Looking up the rest from reference TRBV7-7 and TRBJ2-5 gives the full variable domain: GAGVSQSPRYKVTKRGQDVTLRCDPISSHATLYWYQQALGQGPEFLTYFNYEAQPDKSGLPSDRFSAERPEGSISTLTIQRTEQRDSAMYRCASSRTSSQETQYFGPGTRLLVL.

V gene TRBV7-2 combines with J gene TRBJ1-4, with TRBD1 identical over 8 bases. CDR1 SGHTA and CDR2 FQGNSA come from the germline V gene. CDR3 length: 14 residues. The ends lost 2 bases at V and 8 bases at J; junction bases unmatched: 4. The CDR3: CASSLRTGREKLFF. For the CDR3, the DNA is TGTGCCAGCAGCTTAAGGACAGGGAGGGAAAAACTGTTTTTT. Together with reference TRBV7-2 and TRBJ1-4, the CDR3 gives the full variable domain: GAGVSQSPSNKVTEKGKDVELRCDPISGHTALYWYRQSLGQGLEFLIYFQGNSAPDKSGLPSDRFSAERTGGSVSTLTIQRTQQEDSAVYLCASSLRTGREKLFFGSGTQLSVL.